The 23 T cell receptor beta chains presented below share a single source sample, sequenced in a study of metastatic and nonmetastatic thyroid tumors. All patients reached thyroid surgery having received no treatment beforehand. TCRdb recomputed clones from the PCR reads via MiXCR. The data contain more than 8,000 clones, 24% of them singletons. The sequenced sample was tumor tissue. The receptors derive from a female donor with papillary thyroid cancer or a benign thyroid nodule (not recorded which). Some clones in this sample may be carry-over from other donors' samples.

This clone was found many times. This rearrangement joins TRBV7-9 to TRBJ2-3; 10 bases are a match to TRBD2. Germline V gene data show CDR1 as SEHNR and CDR2 as FQNEAQ (reference sequence). With V trimmed by 4 bases and J by 3 bases, 7 bases remained unmatched. The CDR3 sequence is 16 residues long. For the CDR3, the DNA is TGTGCCAGCAGCTCGGACAGCGGGGGGGTTACAGATACGCAGTATTTT. Translated, it gives CASSSDSGGVTDTQYF.

This clone has ten or more counts. The CDR3 here is CASGGTGASTDTQYF. The CDR3 bases are TGCGCCAGCGGAGGGACTGGCGCTAGCACAGATACGCAGTATTTT. The genes are TRBV5-1 and TRBJ2-3, with D maybe TRBD2 (6 bases). Per the germline V gene, CDR1 is SGHRS and CDR2 is YFSETQ. The V end lost 7 bases, the J end lost 0 bases, and 15 bases lay between the germline ends. The CDR3 loop spans 15 amino acids. The full variable domain, completed using reference TRBV5-1 and TRBJ2-3, is KAGVTQTPRYLIKTRGQQVTLSCSPISGHRSVSWYQQTPGQGLQFLFEYFSETQRNKGNFPGRFSGRQFSNSRSEMNVSTLELGDSALYLCASGGTGASTDTQYFGPGTRLTVL.

At least ten counts were recorded for this clone. V and J are TRBV2 and TRBJ2-3; no reliable D call. V dropped 3 bases and J dropped 0 bases, with 1 base sitting between them. The germline V gene has CDR1 SNHLY and CDR2 FYNNEI. The CDR3 has 12 amino acids. CDR3 sequence reads: CASSESTDTQYF. CDR3 in DNA: TGTGCCAGCAGTGAGAGCACAGATACGCAGTATTTT.

CDR3 amino acids: CASSPPSGSAQADTQYF. The CDR3 DNA reads TGTGCCAGCAGTCCCCCTAGCGGGAGTGCGCAAGCAGATACGCAGTATTTT. The chain has TRBV28 and TRBJ2-3; TRBD2 aligns across 10 bases. V dropped 5 bases and J dropped 4; count of bases not matched to a gene: 12. Germline V gene data show CDR1 as MDHEN and CDR2 as SYDVKM. The CDR3 is 17 residues long. Variable domain in full (rest from reference TRBV28 and TRBJ2-3): DVKVTQSSRYLVKRTGEKVFLECVQDMDHENMFWYRQDPGLGLRLIYFSYDVKMKEKGDIPEGYSVSREKKERFSLILESASTNQTSMYLCASSPPSGSAQADTQYFGPGTRLTVL.

A word on this clone: An end of the junction does not agree with germline; a read error may underlie this. The gene calls are TRBV27 and TRBJ1-2; D not certain. This CDR3 has 13 amino acids. Germline-derived CDR1 and CDR2 are MNHEY and SMNVEV (reference sequence). The CDR3 DNA reads TGTGCCAGCAGTTTAACAGAGGGATATGGCTACTCCTTC. It yields the protein CASSLTEGYGYSF.

This clone came up once. V is TRBV5-1 and J is TRBJ2-2; 13 bases line up with TRBD2. The CDR3 is made up of 20 amino acids. Germline V gives CDR1 SGHRS, CDR2 YFSETQ. V was clipped by 4 bases and J by 5 bases; unmatched bases: 17. The CDR3 loop reads CASSMEGLAGVGASTGELFF. The CDR3 nucleotides read TGCGCCAGCAGCATGGAAGGACTAGCGGGAGTTGGGGCGAGTACCGGGGAGCTGTTTTTT.

This clone qualifies as medium-sized. The genes are TRBV7-9 and TRBJ2-1, with TRBD2 identical over 10 bases. The germline V gene encodes CDR1 SEHNR and CDR2 FQNEAQ (reference sequence). The CDR3 runs to 16 residues. V trimming: 5 bases; J trimming: 7 bases; junction bases outside the gene matches: 11. The CDR3 DNA follows: TGTGCCAGCAGCCAAACCTCGGGACTAGCGTTGAATGAGCAGTTCTTC. As protein: CASSQTSGLALNEQFF.

This clone is termed medium-sized. This chain uses TRBV28 with TRBJ1-2, with D possibly matching TRBD1 (6 bases). Germline V CDR1 and CDR2: MDHEN, SYDVKM. Deletions cut 10 bases from V and 4 bases from J, with 16 bases between. The CDR3 loop spans 13 amino acids. CDR3 protein: CATNRDGGYGYTF. DNA for the CDR3: TGTGCCACCAACAGGGATGGAGGCTATGGCTACACCTTC.

The genes are TRBV27 and TRBJ2-7; 8 nucleotides match TRBD2. V lost 2 bases, J lost 5 bases, and 5 bases stayed unmatched. The CDR3 has 14 amino acids. Germline V gene data show CDR1 as MNHEY and CDR2 as SMNVEV (reference sequence). CDR3 region: CASSLMGLVHEQYF. In DNA form, the CDR3 reads TGTGCCAGCAGTTTAATGGGACTAGTCCACGAGCAGTACTTC.

This clone has at least ten counts. The rearrangement joins TRBV5-5 to TRBJ2-3; 10 bases line up with TRBD2. With V trimmed by 0 bases and J by 2 bases, 12 bases remained unmatched. CDR3 length: 19 amino acids. Germline loops: CDR1 SGHKS, CDR2 YYEKEE (reference sequence). In DNA form, the CDR3 reads TGTGCCAGCAGCTTGGCACCAGTCCTGGGACTAGCGAACACAGATACGCAGTATTTT. As protein: CASSLAPVLGLANTDTQYF.

The chain uses TRBV24-1 and TRBJ2-1, with 10 bases matching TRBD2. The CDR3 covers 16 residues. The junction had 3 bases not matched to a gene; V was cut back by 0 bases and J by 5 bases. Germline V gene lookup returns CDR1 KGHDR and CDR2 SFDVKD. CDR3 nucleotides: TGTGCCACCAGTGATTTGGTACTAGCGGGGAACAATGAGCAGTTCTTC. Translation: CATSDLVLAGNNEQFF.

Ten or more counts support this clone. The chain carries TRBV11-1 and TRBJ2-5; D possibly matches TRBD1 or TRBD2 (7 bases each). Germline V CDR1 and CDR2: SGHAT, FQDESV (reference sequence). Trimming took off 6 bases at V and 7 bases at J, with 18 bases between the two ends. This CDR3 has 14 residues. CDR3 DNA: TGTGCCAGCAGTTCCAACGACAGGGAGGGGACCCAGTACTTC. This codes for CASSSNDREGTQYF.

The table lists this clone with many counts. The chain combines TRBV14 with TRBJ1-1; perhaps TRBD1 as D (5 bases). The CDR3 runs 15 residues. Deletions cut 1 base from V and 5 bases from J, with 14 bases between. Per the germline V gene, CDR1 is SGHDN and CDR2 is FVKESK. The chain's CDR3 is CASSQGRGRQTEAFF. In DNA, the CDR3 is TGTGCCAGCAGCCAAGGGAGGGGCAGACAGACTGAAGCTTTCTTT.

A word on this clone: A read error may produce the germline difference seen at one junction end. This same CDR3 is encoded by further DNA sequences in the sample. The CDR3, as DNA: TGTGCATGGGGACAGGGCACAGATACACAGTATTTT. This encodes CAWGQGTDTQYF. The gene calls are TRBV30 and TRBJ2-3; 9 bases align to TRBD1. The CDR3 loop spans 12 amino acids. CDR1 is GTSNPN, CDR2 SVGIG, per germline (reference sequence).

V is TRBV12-3 or TRBV12-4 and J is TRBJ2-2; D is uncertain. V lost 2 bases and J lost 5, with 9 bases in between. The CDR3 is 14 amino acids. CDR3 nucleotides: TGTGCCAGCAGTTTATGGGGTGTTACCGGGGAGCTGTTTTTT. Its translation: CASSLWGVTGELFF.

At least ten counts were recorded for this clone. This CDR3 is also generated by other DNA sequences in the sample. The chain is built from TRBV4-2 and TRBJ2-7; 9 bases are shared with TRBD1. Germline CDR1 and CDR2: LGHNA and YNFKEQ. The CDR3 spans 15 residues. With V trimmed by 6 bases and J by 4 bases, 10 bases remained unmatched. This CDR3 reads CASRPTGTGMYEQYF. The CDR3 nucleotides read TGTGCCAGCAGACCCACCGGGACAGGGATGTACGAGCAGTACTTC.

This clone was counted between two and nine times. This could be a read error, since a much larger clone is one nucleotide away. This chain connects TRBV19 to TRBJ2-5; D may be TRBD1 (5 bases). The CDR3 has 14 residues. Germline CDR1 reads LNHDA; CDR2 reads SQIVND (reference sequence). The CDR3: CASSTRQIQESQYF. The CDR3 DNA reads as TGTGCCAGTAGTACCCGACAGATCCAAGAGTCCCAGTACTTC. The full variable domain, with the rest looked up from reference TRBV19 and TRBJ2-5, is DGGITQSPKYLFRKEGQNVTLSCEQNLNHDAMYWYRQDPGQGLRLIYYSQIVNDFQKGDIAEGYSVSREKKESFPLTVTSAQKNPTAFYLCASSTRQIQESQYFGPGTRLLVL.

This chain links TRBV12-3 or TRBV12-4 with TRBJ2-7, with D unclear. Trimming left V 2 bases short and J 2 bases short, with 7 bases between. The CDR3 consists of 13 residues. The DNA of the CDR3 is TGTGCCAGCAGTTTAAGGCAAGCCTACGAGCAGTACTTC. It specifies CASSLRQAYEQYF.

This clone is medium-sized in the sample. V usage is TRBV11-3 and J usage is TRBJ2-1; D gene unclear. Trimming left V 2 bases short and J 9 bases short, with 8 bases between. The CDR3 totals 12 residues. Per the germline V gene, CDR1 is SGHNT and CDR2 is YENEEA. CDR3 bases: TGTGCCAGCAGCTTAACTTCGGGTGAGCAGTTCTTC. It translates to CASSLTSGEQFF.

In its sample, this clone is medium-sized. The gene calls are TRBV6-1 and TRBJ2-3; D is tentatively TRBD1 or TRBD2 (5 bases each). The V and J ends lost 0 bases and 1 base respectively, with 5 bases between them. The CDR3 sequence is 14 residues long. Germline loops: CDR1 MNHNS, CDR2 SASEGT. The CDR3 loop is CASSEAGGTDTQYF. Here the CDR3 DNA reads TGTGCCAGCAGTGAAGCGGGGGGCACAGATACGCAGTATTTT.

This clone was seen once. The chain carries TRBV5-1 and TRBJ1-2; 11 bases map to TRBD1. Germline values: CDR1 SGHRS, CDR2 YFSETQ. The ends lost 0 bases at V and 6 bases at J; junction bases unmatched: 4. The CDR3 is 15 residues long. The CDR3 region is CASSLEWTGGNGYTF. For the CDR3, the DNA is TGCGCCAGCAGCTTGGAATGGACAGGGGGCAATGGCTACACCTTC.

This clone is medium-sized within its sample. The chain joins TRBV27 to TRBJ1-2, with D possibly TRBD1 on 5 matching bases. V was pared by 8 bases and J by 3 bases, with 16 bases between. The CDR3 loop spans 14 amino acids. Germline CDR1 MNHEY, CDR2 SMNVEV (reference sequence). The CDR3 is CASSKEGTYYGYTF. DNA of the CDR3: TGTGCCAGCTCAAAAGAGGGGACCTACTATGGCTACACCTTC.

The rearrangement uses TRBV27 and TRBJ2-1; D may match TRBD1 or TRBD2 (5 bases each). The germline V gene has CDR1 MNHEY and CDR2 SMNVEV (reference sequence). V lost 2 bases and J lost 3, with 11 bases in between. CDR3 size: 15 residues. This CDR3 is CASSLEGTYYNEQFF. Here the CDR3 DNA reads TGTGCCAGCAGTTTAGAAGGGACCTACTACAATGAGCAGTTCTTC.